This passage covers 11 T cell receptor beta chains from one sample sequenced in a study of identical twins. TCRdb called the 5' RACE reads again in MiXCR, with one record for every CDR3 protein. The sample records roughly 750,000 distinct CDR3 sequences, 21% being singletons. These same data were also listed under a study on T cells expressing NK-cell markers.

The sample taken for sequencing was PBMCs. All receptors come from a woman younger than 30 in good health.

The chain recombines TRBV5-1 with TRBJ2-7, with a weak D call TRBD1 (5 bases). Germline CDR1 is SGHRS and CDR2 is YFSETQ. CDR3 size: 15 residues. V was clipped by 1 base and J by 3 bases, with 14 bases between them. The DNA for the CDR3 is TGCGCCAGCAGCTTGAGGCAGGGTATTGACTACGAGCAGTACTTC. Amino acids: CASSLRQGIDYEQYF.

This chain connects TRBV6-5 to TRBJ1-1; D possibly corresponds to TRBD1 (5 bases). Germline CDR1 MNHEY, CDR2 SVGAGI. This CDR3 comprises 14 residues. V was clipped by 2 bases and J by 5 bases, with 12 bases between them. This CDR3 is CASSYEGGETEAFF. CDR3 DNA: TGTGCCAGCAGTTACGAGGGAGGGGAAACTGAAGCTTTCTTT.

The chain links TRBV4-3 to TRBJ2-2; 15 bases line up with TRBD2. The CDR3 is 17 amino acids. Germline values: CDR1 LGHNA, CDR2 YSLEER. Trimming removed 6 bases from V and 6 bases from J; junction bases left unmatched: 8. CDR3 nucleotides: TGCGCCAGCAGGAATACCCGGACTAGCGGGAGGGCCGGGGAGCTGTTTTTT. As protein: CASRNTRTSGRAGELFF.

In this sample, this clonotype turned up many times. This rearrangement joins TRBV20-1 to TRBJ2-1, with 7 bases lining up with TRBD1. Germline V lookup: CDR1 DFQATT, CDR2 SNEGSKA (reference sequence). This CDR3 has 15 residues. V dropped 2 bases and J dropped 7; count of bases not matched to a gene: 11. The DNA for the CDR3 is TGCAGTGCTAGATCCCCCCGGACAGGCGAGAATGAGCAGTTCTTC. This sequence encodes CSARSPRTGENEQFF.

This clonotype has just one count. The V call is TRBV7-2, the J call TRBJ1-4; D is unclear. The germline V gene has CDR1 SGHTA and CDR2 FQGNSA. Trimming took 2 bases from V and 5 from J, leaving 9 bases between them. This CDR3 spans 14 amino acids. The CDR3 nucleotides are TGTGCCAGCAGCTTAAGATCCATAAATGAAAAACTGTTTTTT. Translated, it gives CASSLRSINEKLFF.

This clonotype showed up just a few times. This chain connects TRBV6-6 to TRBJ2-7, with 7 bases that match TRBD2. The CDR3 runs to 13 residues. The trim removed 6 bases at V and 2 bases at J, leaving 4 bases unmatched. CDR1 is MNHNY, CDR2 SVGAGI, per germline (reference sequence). In DNA, the CDR3 is TGTGCCAGCAGGTCTAGCGGTACCTACGAGCAGTACTTC. This gives the protein CASRSSGTYEQYF.

The chain uses TRBV5-1 and TRBJ2-7, with D maybe TRBD1 (6 bases). This CDR3 has 14 amino acids. Trimming removed 3 bases from V and 0 bases from J, with 10 bases in between. CDR1 is SGHRS and CDR2 is YFSETQ in the germline V gene. This CDR3 is CASSSDRISYEQYF. The CDR3 DNA follows: TGCGCCAGCAGCTCGGACAGAATCTCCTACGAGCAGTACTTC. Variable domain in full (rest from reference TRBV5-1 and TRBJ2-7): KAGVTQTPRYLIKTRGQQVTLSCSPISGHRSVSWYQQTPGQGLQFLFEYFSETQRNKGNFPGRFSGRQFSNSRSEMNVSTLELGDSALYLCASSSDRISYEQYFGPGTRLTVT.

The chain carries TRBV29-1 and TRBJ2-7; 10 bases fit TRBD2. CDR3 length: 13 residues. Germline trimming cut 4 bases from V and 2 bases from J; bases unmatched to any gene: 2. CDR1 is SQVTM, CDR2 ANQGSEA, per germline. The CDR3 DNA sequence: TGCAGCGTTGTAGCGGGAGGTCCCTACGAGCAGTACTTC. This translates into CSVVAGGPYEQYF.

The table lists this clonotype with a few counts. The rearrangement joins TRBV5-6 to TRBJ2-2; 8 bases map to TRBD1. The germline CDR1 and CDR2 sequences are SGHDT and YYEEEE. The J segment lost 3 bases and the V segment lost 3 bases, leaving 4 bases of the junction unmatched. CDR3 length: 15 residues. This CDR3 reads CASSSDREYTGELFF. The CDR3 DNA sequence: TGTGCCAGCAGCTCGGACAGGGAGTACACCGGGGAGCTGTTTTTT.

The chain combines TRBV4-1 with TRBJ2-1; D is undetermined. Germline lookup yields CDR1 MGHRA and CDR2 YSYEKL. This CDR3 is built from 13 residues. V gave up 0 bases and J gave up 8 bases, with 8 bases separating them. CDR3 nucleotide sequence: TGCGCCAGCAGCCAAGAGCTTACGGATGAGCAGTTCTTC. Its translation: CASSQELTDEQFF.

This clonotype was recorded many times. The chain couples TRBV9 to TRBJ1-1, with a tentative D call TRBD1 (5 bases). The CDR3 length is 15 residues. Germline V gene lookup returns CDR1 SGDLS and CDR2 YYNGEE. Trimming left V 4 bases short and J 0 bases short, with 13 bases between. Here the CDR3 DNA reads TGTGCCAGCAGCTCTGTTGGGGGACTGAACACTGAAGCTTTCTTT. Translating gives CASSSVGGLNTEAFF. Using reference TRBV9 and TRBJ1-1 for the parts outside the CDR3, the full variable domain is DSGVTQTPKHLITATGQRVTLRCSPRSGDLSVYWYQQSLDQGLQFLIQYYNGEERAKGNILERFSAQQFPDLHSELNLSSLELGDSALYFCASSSVGGLNTEAFFGQGTRLTVV.